A selection of T cell receptor beta chains follows, all from one sample in a study of blood T cell repertoires in COVID-19. Clones were sequenced by immunoSEQ multiplex PCR, and TCRdb holds only the in-frame ones, with some missing. The repertoire holds around 30,000 clones, with 70% to 90% as singletons. The sample was peripheral blood. The receptors stem from a woman aged 80 or over with active or convalescent COVID-19. CDR3s include the opening cysteine and the closing phenylalanine or tryptophan. Fields, in order: D gene, V gene, J gene, clone size, CDR3 protein, CDR3 DNA. A D gene is named only where the DNA matches it firmly. The size field is filled for only some rows; it gives once, few, many or a size class.

.	TRBV14	TRBJ2-5	.	CASSPPGSTGETQYF	TGTGCCAGCAGCCCTCCCGGTTCCACGGGGGAGACCCAGTACTTC
TRBD1	TRBV9	TRBJ1-1	once	CASSVGGTGNTEAFF	TGTGCCAGCAGCGTAGGCGGGACAGGGAACACTGAAGCTTTCTTT
TRBD2	TRBV12-5	TRBJ2-6	.	CASGLSPGLAGGVGANVLTF	TGTGCTAGTGGTTTGTCTCCGGGACTAGCGGGAGGGGTCGGGGCCAACGTCCTGACTTTC
.	TRBV15	TRBJ2-4	.	CATSSHGQLAKNIQYF	TGTGCCACCAGCAGCCATGGTCAGTTGGCCAAAAACATTCAGTACTTC
.	TRBV5-1	TRBJ2-5	.	CASSSSGFGETQYF	TGCGCCAGCAGCTCTTCGGGGTTCGGAGAGACCCAGTACTTC
TRBD1	TRBV6-1	TRBJ1-5	.	CASSEGQGHPYSNQPQHF	TGTGCCAGCAGTGAAGGACAGGGCCACCCTTATAGCAATCAGCCCCAGCATTTT
TRBD2	TRBV9	TRBJ2-1	.	CASSVSSGTSVYNEQFF	TGTGCCAGCAGCGTAAGCTCCGGGACTAGCGTTTACAATGAGCAGTTCTTC
TRBD2	TRBV19	TRBJ2-7	few	CASRREGIAGEGYEQYF	TGTGCCAGTAGACGCGAAGGTATAGCGGGAGAAGGGTACGAGCAGTACTTC
.	TRBV2	TRBJ1-1	.	CASSTYRAPNTEAFF	TGTGCCAGCAGCACCTACAGGGCCCCGAACACTGAAGCTTTCTTT
TRBD1	TRBV30	TRBJ1-6	.	CAWSVRTGVNSPLHF	TGTGCCTGGAGTGTACGAACAGGGGTTAATTCACCCCTCCACTTT
.	TRBV4-1	TRBJ1-3	.	CASSQAPPGNSGNTIYF	TGCGCCAGCAGCCAAGCTCCCCCAGGCAACTCTGGAAACACCATATATTTT
TRBD1	TRBV6-5	TRBJ2-7	.	CASRDREYEQYF	TGTGCCAGCCGGGACAGGGAGTACGAGCAGTACTTC
TRBD1	TRBV11-2	TRBJ2-2	.	CASSLRQGAGELFF	TGTGCCAGCAGCTTAAGGCAGGGGGCCGGGGAGCTGTTTTTT
.	TRBV7-7	TRBJ2-5	.	CASSPARFQETQYF	TGTGCCAGCAGCCCCGCCAGGTTCCAAGAGACCCAGTACTTC
TRBD1	TRBV2	TRBJ1-1	.	CATGTGGVGTEAFF	TGTGCCACCGGGACAGGGGGCGTCGGCACTGAAGCTTTCTTT
TRBD1	TRBV5-1	TRBJ2-7	.	CASSQRTGRGNEQYF	TGCGCCAGCAGCCAGAGGACAGGGAGAGGCAACGAGCAGTACTTC
.	TRBV3-1/TRBV3-2	TRBJ1-5	.	CASSATYNQPQHF	TGTGCCAGCAGCGCTACCTATAATCAGCCCCAGCATTTT
TRBD1	TRBV5-6	TRBJ2-4	.	CASSTHRDRALF	TGTGCCAGCAGCACACACCGGGACAGGGCACTCTTC
.	TRBV6-5	TRBJ1-6	few	CASKREGRDSPLHF	TGTGCCAGCAAAAGGGAGGGGCGGGATTCACCCCTCCACTTT
.	TRBV5-1	TRBJ1-3	.	CASSRDSSSGNTIYF	TGCGCCAGCAGCAGGGACTCGAGCTCTGGAAACACCATATATTTT
TRBD2	TRBV5-4	TRBJ2-1	.	CASSFLSGSQPYNEQFF	TGTGCCAGCAGCTTTCTTAGCGGGAGCCAACCCTACAATGAGCAGTTCTTC
.	TRBV4-3	TRBJ2-1	.	CASSQEYLATYNEQFF	TGCGCCAGCAGCCAAGAATACCTAGCGACCTACAATGAGCAGTTCTTC
TRBD2	TRBV7-2	TRBJ2-1	.	CASSLAGTSGTHEQFF	TGTGCCAGCAGCTTAGCGGGGACTAGCGGGACCCATGAGCAGTTCTTC
TRBD1	TRBV15	TRBJ1-4	once	CATSTGTVNEKLFF	TGTGCCACCAGCACCGGGACAGTTAATGAAAAACTGTTTTTT
TRBD2	TRBV10-3	TRBJ2-1	.	CAISEGLAGFSSYNEQFF	TGTGCCATCAGTGAGGGACTAGCGGGATTCAGCTCCTACAATGAGCAGTTCTTC
.	TRBV3-1/TRBV3-2	TRBJ2-7	.	CASSQTDYEQYF	TGTGCCAGCAGCCAAACAGACTACGAGCAGTACTTC
.	TRBV29-1	TRBJ2-1	.	CSVEMGARGNEQFF	TGCAGCGTTGAAATGGGGGCTAGGGGGAATGAGCAGTTCTTC
TRBD1	TRBV10-3	TRBJ1-1	.	CAISESWDRAPNTEAFF	TGTGCCATCAGTGAGTCCTGGGACAGGGCCCCGAACACTGAAGCTTTCTTT
.	TRBV30	TRBJ1-2	.	CAWSVYRGVSLYGYTF	TGTGCCTGGAGTGTATACCGGGGGGTGAGTCTCTATGGCTACACCTTC
TRBD1	TRBV7-9	TRBJ1-2	few	CASSLGDRVNYGYTF	TGTGCCAGCAGCTTAGGGGACAGAGTAAACTATGGCTACACCTTC
TRBD1	TRBV7-8	TRBJ1-3	once	CASSVQQGARNTIYF	TGTGCCAGCAGCGTACAACAGGGGGCGAGAAACACCATATATTTT
TRBD1	TRBV27	TRBJ2-7	.	CASSFSRGPYEQYF	TGTGCCAGCAGTTTCAGCAGGGGGCCCTACGAGCAGTACTTC
.	TRBV7-2	TRBJ2-7	.	CASSTKYEQYF	TGTGCCAGCAGCACTAAGTACGAGCAGTACTTC
.	TRBV12-3/TRBV12-4	TRBJ1-1	.	CASSLNGGTEAFF	TGTGCCAGCAGTTTGAACGGGGGCACTGAAGCTTTCTTT
TRBD1	TRBV11-1	TRBJ1-1	.	CASSLTGDTEAFF	TGTGCCAGCAGCTTAACAGGGGACACTGAAGCTTTCTTT
.	TRBV2	TRBJ1-2	few	CASSEAPRLGYTF	TGTGCCAGCAGTGAAGCGCCCCGACTTGGCTACACCTTC
TRBD1	TRBV7-9	TRBJ1-4	few	CASSSDRDNEKLFF	TGTGCCAGCAGCTCAGACAGGGATAATGAAAAACTGTTTTTT
.	TRBV6-5	TRBJ1-5	few	CASSKQGNQPQHF	TGTGCCAGCAGTAAACAGGGCAATCAGCCCCAGCATTTT
TRBD1	TRBV11-3	TRBJ1-6	.	CASSLSGTVNSPLHF	TGTGCCAGCAGCCTCTCCGGGACAGTTAATTCACCCCTCCACTTT
TRBD2	TRBV24-1	TRBJ2-2	.	CATSGSGGKTGELFF	TGTGCCACCAGTGGTAGCGGGGGTAAAACCGGGGAGCTGTTTTTT
.	TRBV3-1/TRBV3-2	TRBJ1-2	medium-sized	CASSQEHNYGYTF	TGTGCCAGCAGCCAAGAACATAACTATGGCTACACCTTC
.	TRBV18	TRBJ1-3	.	CASSSGQGNTIYF	TGTGCCAGCTCATCCGGACAGGGAAACACCATATATTTT
TRBD2	TRBV11-3	TRBJ2-1	.	CASSHRTSGNGNEQFF	TGTGCCAGCAGCCATAGGACTAGCGGGAATGGCAATGAGCAGTTCTTC
TRBD2	TRBV28	TRBJ2-5	few	CASGAAGEAETQYF	TGTGCCAGCGGTGCAGCGGGAGAGGCAGAGACCCAGTACTTC
TRBD2	TRBV2	TRBJ2-3	.	CASMRSGRTSTDTQYF	TGTGCCAGCATGAGAAGCGGGAGGACTAGCACAGATACGCAGTATTTT
.	TRBV19	TRBJ1-3	.	CASREEGSGNTIYF	TGTGCCAGTAGGGAGGAAGGCTCTGGAAACACCATATATTTT
.	TRBV5-1	TRBJ1-5	.	CASSLQVDQPQHF	TGCGCCAGCAGTTTACAGGTGGATCAGCCCCAGCATTTT
.	TRBV28	TRBJ1-1	.	CASSGGPYEAFF	TGTGCCAGCAGTGGGGGCCCGTATGAAGCTTTCTTT
.	TRBV18	TRBJ2-4	.	CASSPGRLAKNIQYF	TGTGCCAGCTCACCAGGCAGGCTAGCCAAAAACATTCAGTACTTC
TRBD1	TRBV29-1	TRBJ2-2	.	CSAGGTGESTGELFF	TGCAGCGCCGGGGGGACAGGGGAAAGCACCGGGGAGCTGTTTTTT
.	TRBV28	TRBJ2-2	.	CASIGQLNTGELFF	TGTGCCAGCATCGGACAGCTGAACACCGGGGAGCTGTTTTTT
TRBD1	TRBV2	TRBJ2-5	.	CASSEQVTGRETQYF	TGTGCCAGCAGTGAACAGGTGACAGGGAGAGAGACCCAGTACTTC
.	TRBV6-5	TRBJ2-7	.	CASMESTRGYEQYF	TGTGCCAGCATGGAGTCGACAAGGGGTTACGAGCAGTACTTC
.	TRBV27	TRBJ2-7	.	CASSLEGGSYEQYF	TGTGCCAGCAGTTTGGAGGGCGGATCGTACGAGCAGTACTTC
.	TRBV30	TRBJ2-7	.	CAWSYRVDEQYF	TGTGCCTGGAGTTACAGGGTCGACGAGCAGTACTTC
TRBD2	TRBV6-4	TRBJ2-5	.	CAIQPAGVGETQYF	TGTGCCATCCAACCAGCGGGAGTTGGAGAGACCCAGTACTTC
.	TRBV19	TRBJ1-5	.	CASSIILGPGQPQHF	TGTGCCAGTAGTATAATTTTGGGTCCGGGTCAGCCCCAGCATTTT
.	TRBV6-1	TRBJ2-5	.	CASSEALGGGRQETQYF	TGTGCCAGCAGTGAAGCGCTGGGGGGGGGCCGGCAAGAGACCCAGTACTTC